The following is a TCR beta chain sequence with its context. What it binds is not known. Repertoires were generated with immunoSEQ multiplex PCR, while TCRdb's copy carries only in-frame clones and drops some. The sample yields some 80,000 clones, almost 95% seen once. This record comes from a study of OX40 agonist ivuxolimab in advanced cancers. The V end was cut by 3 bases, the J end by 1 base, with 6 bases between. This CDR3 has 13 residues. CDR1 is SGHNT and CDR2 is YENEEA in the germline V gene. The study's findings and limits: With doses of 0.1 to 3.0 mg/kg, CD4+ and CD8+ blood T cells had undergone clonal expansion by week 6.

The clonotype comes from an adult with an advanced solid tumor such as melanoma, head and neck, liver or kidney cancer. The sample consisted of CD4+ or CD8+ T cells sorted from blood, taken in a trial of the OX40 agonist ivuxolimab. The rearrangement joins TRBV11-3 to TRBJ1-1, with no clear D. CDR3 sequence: CASSFGENTEAFF. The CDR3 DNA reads TGTGCCAGCAGCTTCGGGGAGAACACTGAAGCTTTCTTT.